This entry is about one T cell receptor (beta chain). This sample's time point: persistent/refractory GD, antithyroid drugs over 5 years with positive TRAb. Construction of the TCR library relied on RNA isolated from PBMCs. This entry comes from a study of regulatory T cells in long-lasting Graves disease. The CDR3 has 16 amino acids. The J segment lost 5 bases and the V segment lost 5 bases, leaving 11 bases of the junction unmatched. Germline V gives CDR1 MNHNS, CDR2 SASEGT. Assembly of TCR beta libraries relied on iRepertoire HTBI primers together with Arm-PCR of CDR3 regions. TCRdb analysed the multiplex PCR reads with MiXCR anew, one entry per CDR3 protein. The sample consists of 700,000 or so distinct CDR3 sequences, 25% to 35% of them appearing once.

The TCR originated in a female donor with Graves disease. The starting material was peripheral blood mononuclear cells (PBMCs), obtained when the disease was refractory, from a patient treated with antithyroid drugs. The genes are TRBV6-1 and TRBJ2-7; TRBD1 matches 11 bases. The CDR3 loop is CASSTPGQGGLHEQYF. DNA of the CDR3: TGTGCCAGCAGTACGCCGGGACAGGGGGGGTTGCACGAGCAGTACTTC.